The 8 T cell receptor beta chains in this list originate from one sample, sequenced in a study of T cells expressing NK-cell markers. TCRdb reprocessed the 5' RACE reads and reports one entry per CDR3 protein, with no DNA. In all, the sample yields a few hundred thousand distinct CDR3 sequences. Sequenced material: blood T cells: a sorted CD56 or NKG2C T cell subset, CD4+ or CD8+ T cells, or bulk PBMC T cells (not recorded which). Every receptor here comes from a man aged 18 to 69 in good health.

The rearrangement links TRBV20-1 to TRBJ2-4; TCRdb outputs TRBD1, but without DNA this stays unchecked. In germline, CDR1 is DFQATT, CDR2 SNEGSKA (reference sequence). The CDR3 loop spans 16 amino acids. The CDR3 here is CSASRSTRIPKNIQYF.

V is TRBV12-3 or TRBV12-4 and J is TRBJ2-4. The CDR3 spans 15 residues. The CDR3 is CASSLWSPRKNIQYF.

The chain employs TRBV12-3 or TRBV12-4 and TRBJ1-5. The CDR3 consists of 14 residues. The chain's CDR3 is CASSYLAYNQPQHF.

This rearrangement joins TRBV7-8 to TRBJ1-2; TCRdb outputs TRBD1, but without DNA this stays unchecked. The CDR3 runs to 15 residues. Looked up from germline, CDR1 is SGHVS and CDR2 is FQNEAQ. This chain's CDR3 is CASSLSQGSVYGYTF.

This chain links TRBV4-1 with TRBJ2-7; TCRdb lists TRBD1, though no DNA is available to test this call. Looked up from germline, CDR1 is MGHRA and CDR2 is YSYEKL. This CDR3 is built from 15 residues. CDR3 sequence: CASSYDRGGYYEQYF.

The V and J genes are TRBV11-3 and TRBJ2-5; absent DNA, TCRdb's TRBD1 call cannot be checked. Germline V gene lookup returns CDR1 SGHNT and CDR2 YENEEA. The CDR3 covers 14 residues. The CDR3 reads CASSLDRQEETQYF.

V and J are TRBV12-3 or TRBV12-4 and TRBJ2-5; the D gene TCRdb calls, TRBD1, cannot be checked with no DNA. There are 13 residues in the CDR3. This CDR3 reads CASDDGGQETQYF.

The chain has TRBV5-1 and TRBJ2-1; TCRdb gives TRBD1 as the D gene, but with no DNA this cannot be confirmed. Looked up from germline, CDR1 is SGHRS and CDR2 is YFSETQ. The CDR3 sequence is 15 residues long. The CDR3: CASSLAGQAADEQFF.